Given below is one T cell receptor beta chain in context. Living in about two dozen US areas, the participants were between roughly 18 and 89 years of age. The data were obtained in a study of blood T cell repertoires in COVID-19. The CDR3 is 14 amino acids. The germline CDR1 and CDR2 sequences are SGHRS and YFSETQ. Trimming stripped 1 base from V and 3 bases from J, with 11 bases between. Libraries were prepared by immunoSEQ multiplex PCR; TCRdb keeps only in-frame clonotypes and omits some of them. The repertoire holds 350,000 to 400,000 clones, with approximately 92% as singletons. This clonotype was sampled from a man aged 18 to 35 who had recovered from COVID-19. Material for sequencing was PBMCs or T cells enriched from blood (not recorded which). The rearrangement joins TRBV5-1 to TRBJ2-7, with D perhaps matching TRBD2 (5 bases). The DNA for the CDR3 is TGCGCCAGCAGCTTGATTGGGAGAAACTACGAGCAGTACTTC. It codes for CASSLIGRNYEQYF. Looking up the rest from reference TRBV5-1 and TRBJ2-7 gives the full variable domain: KAGVTQTPRYLIKTRGQQVTLSCSPISGHRSVSWYQQTPGQGLQFLFEYFSETQRNKGNFPGRFSGRQFSNSRSEMNVSTLELGDSALYLCASSLIGRNYEQYFGPGTRLTVT.